A single sample is the source of the 5 T cell receptor beta chains below, sequenced in a study of shared clonotypes between healthy human individuals. The table came from immunoSEQ multiplex PCR; TCRdb's copy has only in-frame clones and leaves some out. Of more than 550,000 clones listed, 90% were seen once; the top ten hold 30% to 40%. Source material: memory CD8+ T cells from PBMCs. Indicated subset: CD45RO+ cells pooled with CCR7-negative TemRA cells. The origin of the receptors is a young man in good health. Some clones in this sample may be carry-over from other donors' samples.

This chain joins TRBV28 and TRBJ1-1; D unclear. The V and J ends lost 5 bases and 3 bases respectively, with 10 bases between them. Germline-derived CDR1 and CDR2 are MDHEN and SYDVKM. The CDR3 consists of 13 residues. CDR3 protein: CASSGRGYTEAFF. The CDR3 DNA sequence: TGTGCCAGCAGTGGAAGAGGGTACACTGAAGCTTTCTTT.

The gene calls are TRBV9 and TRBJ2-1; D gene uncertain. Looked up from germline, CDR1 is SGDLS and CDR2 is YYNGEE. The ends were cut back, 0 bases at V and 9 bases at J, with 4 bases in the middle. CDR3 length: 11 residues. The CDR3 region is CASSVEGEQFF. DNA of the CDR3: TGTGCCAGCAGCGTAGAGGGTGAGCAGTTCTTC.

Comment on this clone: In the same sample, other DNA sequences code for this CDR3. This chain uses TRBV7-9 with TRBJ2-7; 8 nucleotides align to TRBD1. This CDR3 has 14 residues. V shed 5 bases, J shed 4 bases, and the junction held 7 bases outside the gene matches. Germline CDR1 is SEHNR and CDR2 is FQNEAQ (reference sequence). The CDR3 spells CASSPGTGPYEQYF. CDR3 DNA sequence: TGTGCCAGCAGCCCGGGGACAGGACCTTACGAGCAGTACTTC.

This chain uses TRBV30 with TRBJ1-3; D unresolved. This CDR3 contains 14 residues. Trimming removed 2 bases from V and 4 bases from J, with 12 bases in between. Germline V gene sequence: CDR1 GTSNPN, CDR2 SVGIG (reference sequence). The CDR3 DNA reads TGTGCCTGGAGTCAGCAACTGGGAGGAAACACCATATATTTT. Translated, it gives CAWSQQLGGNTIYF.

The DNA for the CDR3 is TGTGCCAGCAGAGCCGGGACAGACCCTCTCACCCTCCACTTT. Translation gives CASRAGTDPLTLHF. This rearrangement joins TRBV5-6 to TRBJ1-6; TRBD1 agrees at 7 bases. V lost 5 bases, J lost 14 bases, and 13 bases stayed unmatched. The CDR3 is 14 residues long. Germline V CDR1 and CDR2: SGHDT, YYEEEE.